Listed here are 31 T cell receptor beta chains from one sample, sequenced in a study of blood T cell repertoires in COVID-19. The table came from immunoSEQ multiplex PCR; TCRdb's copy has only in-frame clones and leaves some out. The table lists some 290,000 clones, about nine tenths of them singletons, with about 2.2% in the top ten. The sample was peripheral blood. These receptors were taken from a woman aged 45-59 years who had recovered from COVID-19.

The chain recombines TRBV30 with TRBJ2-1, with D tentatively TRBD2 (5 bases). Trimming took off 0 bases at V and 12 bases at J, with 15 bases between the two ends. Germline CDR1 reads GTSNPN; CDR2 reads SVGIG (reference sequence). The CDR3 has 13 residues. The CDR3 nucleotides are TGTGCCTGGAGTGTACAAGTCTCGGAGGTGCAGTTCTTC. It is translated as CAWSVQVSEVQFF.

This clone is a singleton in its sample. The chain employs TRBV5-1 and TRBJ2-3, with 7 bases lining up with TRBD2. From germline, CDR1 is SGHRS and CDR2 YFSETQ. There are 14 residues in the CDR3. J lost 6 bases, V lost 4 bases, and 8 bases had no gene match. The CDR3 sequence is CASSDKQGGDTQYF. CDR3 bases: TGCGCCAGCAGCGATAAGCAGGGAGGGGATACGCAGTATTTT.

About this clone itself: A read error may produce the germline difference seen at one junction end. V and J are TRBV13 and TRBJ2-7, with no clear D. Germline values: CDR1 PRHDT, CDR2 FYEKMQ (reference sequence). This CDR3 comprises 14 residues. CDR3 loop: CASSLDLGSHEQYF. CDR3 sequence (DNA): TGTGCCAGCAGCTTAGACCTAGGCTCCCACGAGCAGTACTTC.

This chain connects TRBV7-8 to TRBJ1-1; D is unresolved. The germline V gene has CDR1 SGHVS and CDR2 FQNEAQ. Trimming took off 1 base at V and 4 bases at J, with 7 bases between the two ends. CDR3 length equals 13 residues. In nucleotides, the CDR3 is TGTGCCAGCAGCTTAGACAGCGGCACTGAAGCTTTCTTT. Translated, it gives CASSLDSGTEAFF.

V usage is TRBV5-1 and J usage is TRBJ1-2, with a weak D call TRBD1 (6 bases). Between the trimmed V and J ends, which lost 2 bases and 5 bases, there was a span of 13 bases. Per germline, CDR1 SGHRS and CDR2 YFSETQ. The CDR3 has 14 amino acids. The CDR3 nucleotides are TGCGCCAGCAGCTTTCAGGGGATGGGATATGGCTACACCTTC. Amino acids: CASSFQGMGYGYTF.

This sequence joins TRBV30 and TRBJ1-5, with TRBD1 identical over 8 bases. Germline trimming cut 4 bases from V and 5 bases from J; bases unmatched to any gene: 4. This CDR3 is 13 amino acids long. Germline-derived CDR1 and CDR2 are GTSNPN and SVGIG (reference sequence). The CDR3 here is CAWTDRADQPQHF. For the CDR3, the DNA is TGTGCCTGGACGGACAGGGCGGATCAGCCCCAGCATTTT.

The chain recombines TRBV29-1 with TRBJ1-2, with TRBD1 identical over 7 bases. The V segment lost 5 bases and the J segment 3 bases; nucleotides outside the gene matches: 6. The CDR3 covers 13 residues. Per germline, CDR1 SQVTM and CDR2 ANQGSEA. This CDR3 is CSVNRGIDYGYTF. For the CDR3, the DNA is TGCAGCGTTAACAGGGGCATCGACTATGGCTACACCTTC.

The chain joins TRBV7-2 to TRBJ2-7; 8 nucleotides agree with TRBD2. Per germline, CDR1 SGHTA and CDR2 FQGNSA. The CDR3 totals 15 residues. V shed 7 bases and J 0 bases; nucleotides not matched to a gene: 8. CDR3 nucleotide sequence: TGTGCCAGCACTTGGGCGGGAGGCCTCTCCTACGAGCAGTACTTC. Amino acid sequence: CASTWAGGLSYEQYF.

The CDR3 coding sequence is TGTGCCAGCAGTGACTCCGCAGGCTACAATCAGCCCCAGCATTTT. Translation gives CASSDSAGYNQPQHF. The chain joins TRBV6-4 to TRBJ1-5, with no clear D. Trimming removed 0 bases at V and 3 bases at J, with 9 bases between. CDR1 is MRHNA and CDR2 is SNTAGT in the germline V gene. This CDR3 has 15 amino acids.

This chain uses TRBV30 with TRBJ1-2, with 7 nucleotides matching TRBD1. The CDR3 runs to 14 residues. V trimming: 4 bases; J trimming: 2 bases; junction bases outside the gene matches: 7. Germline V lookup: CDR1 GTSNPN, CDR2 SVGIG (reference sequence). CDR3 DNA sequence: TGTGCCTGGATAGGACAGGTTCGGAACTATGGCTACACCTTC. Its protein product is CAWIGQVRNYGYTF.

As DNA, the CDR3 is TGTGCCAGCAGCTCCGGGACAGGTGCCTACGAGCAGTACTTC. Its translation: CASSSGTGAYEQYF. This sequence joins TRBV11-3 and TRBJ2-7, with TRBD1 identical over 8 bases. Germline values: CDR1 SGHNT, CDR2 YENEEA. V was pared by 4 bases and J by 2 bases, with 4 bases of the junction left unmatched. This CDR3 has 14 residues.

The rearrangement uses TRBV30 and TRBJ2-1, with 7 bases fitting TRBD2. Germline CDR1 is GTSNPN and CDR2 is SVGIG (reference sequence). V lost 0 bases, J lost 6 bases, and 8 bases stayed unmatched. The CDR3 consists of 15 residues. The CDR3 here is CAWSVRGRVGNEQFF. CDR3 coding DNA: TGTGCCTGGAGTGTCCGGGGGAGGGTAGGCAATGAGCAGTTCTTC.

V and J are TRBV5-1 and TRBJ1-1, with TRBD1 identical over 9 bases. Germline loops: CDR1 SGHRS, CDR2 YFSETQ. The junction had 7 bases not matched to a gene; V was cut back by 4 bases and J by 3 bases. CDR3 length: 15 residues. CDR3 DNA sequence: TGCGCCAGCAGCCTCGAGACAGGGGGATACACTGAAGCTTTCTTT. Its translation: CASSLETGGYTEAFF.

The CDR3 DNA follows: TGTGCCAGCTCACCACAATACAGGGGGAACACTGAAGCTTTCTTT. This gives the protein CASSPQYRGNTEAFF. V and J are TRBV18 and TRBJ1-1; TRBD1 matches at 7 bases. CDR1 and CDR2 from the germline V gene are KGHSH and LQKENI. V trimming: 1 base; J trimming: 1 base; junction bases outside the gene matches: 3. The CDR3 totals 15 residues.

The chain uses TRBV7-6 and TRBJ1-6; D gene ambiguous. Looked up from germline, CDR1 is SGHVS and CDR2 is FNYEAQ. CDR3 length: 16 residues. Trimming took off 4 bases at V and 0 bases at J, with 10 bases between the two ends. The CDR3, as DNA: TGTGCCAGCAGCTCGTCCTTGAGCTCCTATAATTCACCCCTCCACTTT. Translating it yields CASSSSLSSYNSPLHF.

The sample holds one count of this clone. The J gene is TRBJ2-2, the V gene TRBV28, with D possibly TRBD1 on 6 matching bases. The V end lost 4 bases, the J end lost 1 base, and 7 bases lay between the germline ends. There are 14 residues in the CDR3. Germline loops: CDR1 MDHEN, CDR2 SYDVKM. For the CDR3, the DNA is TGTGCCAGCAGTTGGGACATGAACACCGGGGAGCTGTTTTTT. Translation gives CASSWDMNTGELFF.

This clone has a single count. Written as DNA, the CDR3 is TGTGCCTGGAGGGTGACAGGGGCCGCCACTGGAAACACCATATATTTT. Translating it yields CAWRVTGAATGNTIYF. The chain has TRBV30 and TRBJ1-3, with 8 bases that match TRBD1. The CDR3 totals 16 residues. J gave up 2 bases and V 3 bases, and 9 bases lay outside the gene matches. Germline values: CDR1 GTSNPN, CDR2 SVGIG (reference sequence).

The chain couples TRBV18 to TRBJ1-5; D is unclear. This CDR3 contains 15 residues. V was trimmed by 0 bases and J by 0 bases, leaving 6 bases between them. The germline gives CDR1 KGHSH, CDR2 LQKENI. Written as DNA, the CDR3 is TGTGCCAGCTCACCACCCGGGAATAGCAATCAGCCCCAGCATTTT. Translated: CASSPPGNSNQPQHF.

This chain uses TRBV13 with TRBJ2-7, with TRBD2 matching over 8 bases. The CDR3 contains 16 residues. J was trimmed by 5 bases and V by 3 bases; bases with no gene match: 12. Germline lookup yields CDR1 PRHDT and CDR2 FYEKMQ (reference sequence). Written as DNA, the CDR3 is TGTGCCAGCAGCTTTCCCTCTAGCGGGCATGACAACGAGCAGTACTTC. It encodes CASSFPSSGHDNEQYF.

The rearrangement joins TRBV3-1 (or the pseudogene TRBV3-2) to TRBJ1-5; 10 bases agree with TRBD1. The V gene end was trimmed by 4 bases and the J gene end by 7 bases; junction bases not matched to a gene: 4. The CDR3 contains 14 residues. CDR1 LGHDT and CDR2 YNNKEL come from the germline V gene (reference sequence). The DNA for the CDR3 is TGTGCCAGCAGCCGACAGGGGGCTGGACAGCCCCAGCATTTT. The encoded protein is CASSRQGAGQPQHF.

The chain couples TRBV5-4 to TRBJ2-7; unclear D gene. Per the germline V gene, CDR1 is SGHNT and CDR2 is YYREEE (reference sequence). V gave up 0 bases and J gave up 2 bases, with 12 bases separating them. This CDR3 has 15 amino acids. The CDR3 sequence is CASSLGVAGTYEQYF. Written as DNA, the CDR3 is TGTGCCAGCAGCTTGGGGGTGGCAGGCACCTACGAGCAGTACTTC.

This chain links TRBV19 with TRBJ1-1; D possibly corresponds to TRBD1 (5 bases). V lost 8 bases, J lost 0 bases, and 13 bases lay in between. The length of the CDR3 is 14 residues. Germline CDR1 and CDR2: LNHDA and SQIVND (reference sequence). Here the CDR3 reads CASRLSGVNTEAFF. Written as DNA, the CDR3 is TGTGCCAGTCGGTTGTCGGGGGTGAACACTGAAGCTTTCTTT.

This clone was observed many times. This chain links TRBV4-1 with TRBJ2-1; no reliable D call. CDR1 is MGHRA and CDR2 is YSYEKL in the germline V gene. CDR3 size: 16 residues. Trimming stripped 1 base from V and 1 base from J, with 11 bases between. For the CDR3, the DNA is TGCGCCAGCAGCCAAGTCGACATTCTATCCTACAATGAGCAGTTCTTC. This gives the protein CASSQVDILSYNEQFF.

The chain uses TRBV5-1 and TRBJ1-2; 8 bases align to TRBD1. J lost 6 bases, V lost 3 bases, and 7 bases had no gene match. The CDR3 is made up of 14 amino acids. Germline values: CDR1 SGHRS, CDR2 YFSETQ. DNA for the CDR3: TGCGCCAGCAGCTCTGCAGGGGGCAATAATGGCTACACCTTC. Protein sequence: CASSSAGGNNGYTF.

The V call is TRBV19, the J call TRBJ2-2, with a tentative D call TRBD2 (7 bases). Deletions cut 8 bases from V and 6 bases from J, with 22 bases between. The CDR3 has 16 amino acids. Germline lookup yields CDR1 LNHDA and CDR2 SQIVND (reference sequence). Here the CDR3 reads CASPFRGGLTSGELFF. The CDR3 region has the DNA TGTGCCAGTCCCTTTCGCGGGGGCCTGACTTCCGGGGAGCTGTTTTTT.

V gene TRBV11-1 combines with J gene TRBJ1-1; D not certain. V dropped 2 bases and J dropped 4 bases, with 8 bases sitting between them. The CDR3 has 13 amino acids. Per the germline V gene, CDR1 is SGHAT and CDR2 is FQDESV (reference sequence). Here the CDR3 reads CASSLTQSTEAFF. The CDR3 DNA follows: TGTGCCAGCAGCTTAACACAGTCCACTGAAGCTTTCTTT.

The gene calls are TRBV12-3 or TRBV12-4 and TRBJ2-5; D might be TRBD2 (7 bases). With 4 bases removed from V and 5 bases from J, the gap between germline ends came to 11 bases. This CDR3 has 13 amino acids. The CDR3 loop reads CASSWGGRETQYF. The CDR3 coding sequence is TGTGCCAGCAGTTGGGGGGGCCGCGAGACCCAGTACTTC.

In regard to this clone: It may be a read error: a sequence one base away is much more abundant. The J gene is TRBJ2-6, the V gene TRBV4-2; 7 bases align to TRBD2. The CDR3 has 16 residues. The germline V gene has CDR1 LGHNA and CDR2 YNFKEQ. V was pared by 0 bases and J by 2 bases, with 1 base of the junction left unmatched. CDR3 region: CASSQDGGAGANVLTF. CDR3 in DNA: TGTGCCAGCAGCCAAGATGGGGGGGCTGGGGCCAACGTCCTGACTTTC.

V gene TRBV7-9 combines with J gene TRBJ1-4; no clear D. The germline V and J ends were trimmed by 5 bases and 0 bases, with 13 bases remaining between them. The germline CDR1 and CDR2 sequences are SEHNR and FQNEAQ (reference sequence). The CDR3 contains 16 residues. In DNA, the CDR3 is TGTGCCAGCAGCATAAAGCACGGGGCAACTAATGAAAAACTGTTTTTT. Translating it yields CASSIKHGATNEKLFF.

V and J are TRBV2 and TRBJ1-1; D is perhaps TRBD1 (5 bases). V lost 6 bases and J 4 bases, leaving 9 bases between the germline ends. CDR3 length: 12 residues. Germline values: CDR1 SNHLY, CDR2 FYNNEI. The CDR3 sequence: CASRHDSTEAFF. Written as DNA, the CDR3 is TGTGCCAGCAGACATGACAGCACTGAAGCTTTCTTT. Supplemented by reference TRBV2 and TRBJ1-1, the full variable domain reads EPEVTQTPSHQVTQMGQEVILRCVPISNHLYFYWYRQILGQKVEFLVSFYNNEISEKSEIFDDQFSVERPDGSNFTLKIRSTKLEDSAMYFCASRHDSTEAFFGQGTRLTVV.

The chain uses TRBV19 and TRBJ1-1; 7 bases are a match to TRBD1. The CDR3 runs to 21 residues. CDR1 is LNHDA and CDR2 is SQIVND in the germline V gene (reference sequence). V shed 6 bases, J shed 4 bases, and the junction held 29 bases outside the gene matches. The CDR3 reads CASSIYAPTSLRQGRVTEAFF. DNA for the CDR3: TGTGCCAGTAGCATATATGCCCCAACATCCCTCCGACAGGGAAGGGTCACTGAAGCTTTCTTT.